The subject of this entry is one T cell receptor beta chain. This clonotype is deemed medium-sized (0.01 to 0.1%). There are no base qualities to consult, and no much larger clone falls within one base. This sample is part of a study of T cells during gluten challenge in celiac disease (dated by TCRdb to 2016 to 2017). About the study as a whole: For roughly 7 challenge participants who showed a significant rise in HLA-DQ:gluten tetramer-binding T cells, paired single-cell TCR sequencing was carried out. Blood was collected at baseline, day 6 and day 14 of the challenge, and duodenal biopsies at baseline and day 14. On the Illumina MiSeq, single-cell libraries were sequenced paired-end 250 bp and bulk libraries were sequenced paired-end 300 bp.

Preparation of the library involved single-cell sequencing. For sequencing, an Illumina MiSeq was employed. Three nested PCRs with multiplexed primers covering all TRA and TRB V genes were used to amplify paired single-cell TCR-alpha and TCR-beta sequences. In the authors' own workflow: Selected pRESTO steps were used to preprocess reads, and IMGT/HighV-QUEST was used to assign V, D, J genes and CDR3 junctions. Single cells were kept only if valid singletons with at most three chains, each supported by 100 or more reads. A clonotype was defined by identical paired TCR-alpha/beta nucleotide sequences, and sharing across patients of only 0.15% to 0.25% pointed to negligible cross-contamination. In samples containing more than 20 cells, repertoire diversity was estimated using an undersampling-corrected Shannon index. TCRdb reworked the public reads: Q25 trimming with fastp, MiXCR clone assembly, productive beta chains retained. Each CDR3 protein gets just one entry, which takes the most common genes and DNA from the rows behind it. The V and J calls here are based on TCRdb, not the publication. The sample table lists under 400 distinct CDR3 sequences, more than 25% of them with a count of one. The ten largest clones take up around 45% of the sample.

Beyond this particular receptor, the publication reports: Across about 7 patients, roughly 11-44% of single-cell TCR-alpha/beta clonotypes at the latest time point were also found at baseline, with roughly 52-56% being obtained from bulk data. The circulating gluten-specific T cells hit their peak on day 6, and the day-6 repertoire seemed to be made up largely of expanded preexisting memory clonotypes. Increased clonal expansion on day 6 was shown by a lower sample-corrected Shannon diversity of circulating gluten-specific T cells.

For blood cells, the gate was set on tetramer-binding CD4+ effector-memory gut-homing T cells, defined as CD3+, CD45RA-, CD62L- and integrin beta7+, with lineage markers excluded. Patients with treated celiac disease who followed a gluten-free diet went through a 14-day oral dietary gluten challenge so that recall of gluten-specific T cells could be studied. An Aria II cell sorter was used to sort cells as single cells, and also in bulk when tetramer-positive cells were relatively plentiful. Peripheral blood mononuclear cells were isolated by Ficoll density gradient centrifugation and cryopreserved before staining. Before tetramer-binding CD4+ T cells were sorted, thawed cells were stained with a pool of PE-conjugated HLA-DQ:gluten tetramers presenting immunodominant gluten epitopes. After HLA-DQ:gluten tetramer staining, the blood samples went through tetramer-based enrichment. Trimming takes 2 bases from V and 0 bases from J, and the germline ends sit 8 bases apart. CDR1 and CDR2, looked up from the germline V gene, are MDHEN and SYDVKM. The CDR3 measures 15 amino acids from cysteine to phenylalanine. The only DNA kept is the CDR3, 45 bases in frame from the first base.

This TCR was recovered from a female donor with celiac disease. This chain is built from TRBV28 and TRBJ1-3; the D segment could be TRBD1, given 5 matching bases. The material sequenced was gluten-specific CD4+ T cells sorted from blood using tetramers, taken at baseline or on day 6, 14 or 28 of gluten challenge (not recorded which). The CDR3 in this case is CASSLQGISGNTIYF. In nucleotides, the sequence is TGTGCCAGCAGTTTACAGGGAATCTCTGGAAACACCATATATTTT.